This TCR beta chain was sequenced during a study of identical twins. Study-level points and caveats: With abundant cord blood beta clonotypes, insertions were fewer; memory repertoires showed no such pattern. The presence of invariant MAIT and iNKT cells could partly confound analyses of zero-insertion sequences.

cDNA molecules carried unique molecular identifiers, and template switching added a universal primer site. MiXCR was run by TCRdb on the 5' RACE reads, yielding one entry per CDR3 protein. The data contain 420,000 or so distinct CDR3 sequences, 15% to 20% of them singletons. The table lists this clonotype with many counts. Its antigen is not identified. No donor was unhealthy or non-Caucasian. The CDR3 is 13 residues long. Per germline, CDR1 DFQATT and CDR2 SNEGSKA (reference sequence). This chain uses TRBV20-1 with TRBJ1-2; no reliable D call. This TCR was recovered from a man aged 50 to 59 in good health. What was sequenced was naive T cells sorted from blood. In DNA, the CDR3 is TGCAGAGTTACACGGAGATCAGGCTATGGCTACACCTTC. Protein sequence: CRVTRRSGYGYTF.